These 16 T cell receptor beta chains came from one sample sequenced in a study of CD8+CD57+ T cells in acquired aplastic anemia. The use of genomic DNA as template underpinned the TCR beta VDJ and CDR3 profiling. TCRdb redid the calling of the reads with MiXCR, one entry per CDR3 protein. The sample has roughly 180,000 distinct CDR3 sequences; 45% to 50% are singletons. Sequenced: sorted CD4+, CD8+, or CD8+CD57+ T cells (not recorded which) from PBMCs. These receptors all stem from a human donor in good health.

This clonotype has ten or more counts. This rearrangement joins TRBV20-1 to TRBJ1-2; a weak D match, TRBD1 (5 bases). The germline V gene has CDR1 DFQATT and CDR2 SNEGSKA (reference sequence). This CDR3 region has 12 residues. V shed 5 bases and J shed 14 bases, with 21 bases lying between them. The CDR3 DNA follows: TGCAGTGCTCTAAAATCCCCACCCAACAGGACCTTC. It translates to CSALKSPPNRTF.

The chain recombines TRBV20-1 with TRBJ1-2; D not resolved. CDR3 length equals 13 residues. The V gene's germline CDR1 is DFQATT and CDR2 SNEGSKA (reference sequence). Trimming pared 3 bases from V and 8 bases from J, leaving 16 bases between. The CDR3 DNA reads as TGCAGTGCTAGCAAGAAAAATGAGCGGGGCTACACCTTC. Translation: CSASKKNERGYTF.

A word on this clonotype: This may arise from a read error, as a much more abundant clone is one base away. This chain uses TRBV11-2 with TRBJ2-2, with D perhaps given as TRBD1 or TRBD2 (7 bases each). V shed 5 bases and J shed 2 bases, with 18 bases lying between them. CDR3 length: 17 residues. CDR1 and CDR2 from the germline V gene are SGHAT and FQNNGV. CDR3 coding DNA: TGTGCCAGCAGCCCAGGGGGTAGCGGGTTCAACACCGGGGAGCTGTTTTTT. The encoded protein is CASSPGGSGFNTGELFF.

This sequence joins TRBV12-3 or TRBV12-4 and TRBJ1-1; D gene uncertain. The ends were cut back, 4 bases at V and 1 base at J, with 10 bases in the middle. This CDR3 has 14 residues. The CDR3 bases are TGTGCCAGCAGTTGGGCAAGAAAGAACACTGAAGCTTTCTTT. Translated: CASSWARKNTEAFF.

Points on this clonotype: A much larger clone sits a single nucleotide away, making a read error possible. V is TRBV12-3 or TRBV12-4 and J is TRBJ1-2, with no clear D. This CDR3 contains 13 residues. DNA of the CDR3: TGTGCCAGCAGTCTAGCGACAAGCTATGGCTACACCTTC. It specifies CASSLATSYGYTF.

This clonotype was seen many times. The chain couples TRBV15 to TRBJ2-1, with 11 bases matching TRBD2. This CDR3 contains 16 residues. The V and J ends lost 5 bases and 6 bases, in that order; junction bases with no gene match: 9. Per the germline V gene, CDR1 is LNHNV and CDR2 is YYDKDF (reference sequence). For the CDR3, the DNA is TGTGCCACCAGCGGCCAGTCTAGCGGGAGGACCAATGAGCAGTTCTTC. Amino acids: CATSGQSSGRTNEQFF.

This clonotype was recorded many times. This chain links TRBV20-1 with TRBJ2-6; D tentatively fits TRBD1 or TRBD2 (5 bases each). Germline V gene data show CDR1 as DFQATT and CDR2 as SNEGSKA (reference sequence). This CDR3 has 19 residues. V was clipped by 1 base and J by 0 bases, with 19 bases between them. This CDR3 is CSARALPGTDSSGANVLTF. CDR3 sequence (DNA): TGCAGTGCTAGAGCCCTTCCCGGGACCGACTCCTCTGGGGCCAACGTCCTGACTTTC.

The CDR3 DNA sequence: TGTGCCAGCAGTGGACAGAGCTATGGCTACACCTTC. Amino acid sequence: CASSGQSYGYTF. The genes are TRBV6-1 and TRBJ1-2; tentatively, D is TRBD1 (5 bases). Per germline, CDR1 MNHNS and CDR2 SASEGT. This CDR3 is built from 12 residues. V shed 4 bases and J shed 4 bases, with 7 bases lying between them.

The chain uses TRBV6-1 and TRBJ2-3; no definite D call. The length of the CDR3 is 14 residues. Germline V gives CDR1 MNHNS, CDR2 SASEGT. Between the trimmed V and J ends, which lost 5 bases and 0 bases, there was a span of 9 bases. Here the CDR3 DNA reads TGTGCCAGCAGTCCAGACCCTAGCACAGATACGCAGTATTTT. Translated: CASSPDPSTDTQYF.

This clonotype was seen a few times. The rearrangement joins TRBV24-1 to TRBJ2-5; maybe TRBD2 (5 bases). The CDR3 extends over 12 amino acids. V was clipped by 2 bases and J by 11 bases, with 11 bases between them. CDR1 KGHDR and CDR2 SFDVKD come from the germline V gene. The CDR3 nucleotides read TGTGCCACCAGTGATTCTCCGAGCGGTCAGTACTTC. Protein product: CATSDSPSGQYF.

V usage is TRBV15 and J usage is TRBJ2-7; TRBD1 matches 8 bases. The CDR3 extends over 14 amino acids. V shed 8 bases, J shed 2 bases, and the junction held 8 bases outside the gene matches. Looked up from germline, CDR1 is LNHNV and CDR2 is YYDKDF (reference sequence). CDR3: CATSTGTGAYEQYF. The CDR3 coding sequence is TGTGCCACCTCCACCGGGACAGGAGCCTACGAGCAGTACTTC. Looking up the rest from reference TRBV15 and TRBJ2-7 gives the full variable domain: DAMVIQNPRYQVTQFGKPVTLSCSQTLNHNVMYWYQQKSSQAPKLLFHYYDKDFNNEADTPDNFQSRRPNTSFCFLDIRSPGLGDTAMYLCATSTGTGAYEQYFGPGTRLTVT.

This clonotype was seen many times. The rearrangement uses TRBV15 and TRBJ1-5; possibly TRBD1 for D (6 bases). The ends were cut back, 4 bases at V and 6 bases at J, with 16 bases in the middle. The CDR3 loop spans 15 amino acids. Germline V CDR1 and CDR2: LNHNV, YYDKDF (reference sequence). The CDR3 region has the DNA TGTGCCACCAGCATACAGGGTGGGCGGTCTCAGCCCCAGCATTTT. Encoded protein: CATSIQGGRSQPQHF. The complete variable domain, with remaining parts taken from reference TRBV15 and TRBJ1-5, reads DAMVIQNPRYQVTQFGKPVTLSCSQTLNHNVMYWYQQKSSQAPKLLFHYYDKDFNNEADTPDNFQSRRPNTSFCFLDIRSPGLGDTAMYLCATSIQGGRSQPQHFGDGTRLSIL.

This clonotype appeared many times. This chain connects TRBV20-1 to TRBJ2-1; D gene uncertain. The length of the CDR3 is 12 residues. V dropped 3 bases and J dropped 6 bases, with 9 bases sitting between them. Germline CDR1 reads DFQATT; CDR2 reads SNEGSKA (reference sequence). This chain's CDR3 is CSARFLGNEQFF. The DNA for the CDR3 is TGCAGTGCTAGGTTCCTCGGCAATGAGCAGTTCTTC.

This clonotype was detected ten times or more. The J gene is TRBJ2-7, the V gene TRBV9; D gene uncertain. Germline CDR1 and CDR2: SGDLS and YYNGEE. The germline V and J ends were trimmed by 3 bases and 5 bases, with 9 bases remaining between them. This CDR3 spans 12 amino acids. Written as DNA, the CDR3 is TGTGCCAGCAGCGGGAACGGAGACGAGCAGTACTTC. This codes for CASSGNGDEQYF.

In the case of this clonotype: One end of the junction does not line up with germline, which may come from a read error. The genes are TRBV25-1 and TRBJ2-7, with D perhaps matching TRBD1 (5 bases). CDR1 is MGHDK, CDR2 SYGVNS, per germline. CDR3 size: 13 residues. The CDR3 DNA follows: TGTGTCAGCAGTCACGAAGGGGTCTACGAGCAGTACTTC. Translation: CVSSHEGVYEQYF.

The sample holds many counts of this clonotype. The chain couples TRBV7-9 to TRBJ2-7, with 8 bases aligning to TRBD1. CDR3 length: 17 residues. The J segment lost 0 bases and the V segment lost 5 bases, leaving 12 bases of the junction unmatched. Germline V gene data show CDR1 as SEHNR and CDR2 as FQNEAQ (reference sequence). The CDR3 spells CASSPSQGTGFSYEQYF. The CDR3 DNA reads as TGTGCCAGCAGCCCGTCCCAGGGGACAGGTTTCTCCTACGAGCAGTACTTC. Full variable domain (remainder filled in from reference TRBV7-9 and TRBJ2-7): DTGVSQNPRHKITKRGQNVTFRCDPISEHNRLYWYRQTLGQGPEFLTYFQNEAQLEKSRLLSDRFSAERPKGSFSTLEIQRTEQGDSAMYLCASSPSQGTGFSYEQYFGPGTRLTVT.